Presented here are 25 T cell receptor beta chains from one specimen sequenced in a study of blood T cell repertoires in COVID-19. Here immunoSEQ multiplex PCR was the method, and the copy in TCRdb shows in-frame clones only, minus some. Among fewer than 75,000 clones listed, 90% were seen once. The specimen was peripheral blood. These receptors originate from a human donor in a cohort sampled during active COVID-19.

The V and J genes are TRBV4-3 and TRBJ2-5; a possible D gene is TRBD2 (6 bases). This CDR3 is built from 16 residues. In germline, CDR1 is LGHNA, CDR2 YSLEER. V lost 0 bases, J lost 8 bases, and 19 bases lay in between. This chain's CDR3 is CASSQDWASDSSTQYF. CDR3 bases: TGCGCCAGCAGCCAAGATTGGGCTAGCGACAGTAGCACCCAGTACTTC.

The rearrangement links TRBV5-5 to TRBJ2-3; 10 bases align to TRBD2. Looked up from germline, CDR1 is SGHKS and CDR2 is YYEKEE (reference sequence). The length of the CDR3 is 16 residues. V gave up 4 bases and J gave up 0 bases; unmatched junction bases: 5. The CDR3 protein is CASSRTSGTSTDTQYF. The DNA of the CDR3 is TGTGCCAGCAGCCGGACTAGCGGCACTAGCACAGATACGCAGTATTTT. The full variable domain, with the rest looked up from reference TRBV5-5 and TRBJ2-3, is DAGVTQSPTHLIKTRGQQVTLRCSPISGHKSVSWYQQVLGQGPQFIFQYYEKEERGRGNFPDRFSARQFPNYSSELNVNALLLGDSALYLCASSRTSGTSTDTQYFGPGTRLTVL.

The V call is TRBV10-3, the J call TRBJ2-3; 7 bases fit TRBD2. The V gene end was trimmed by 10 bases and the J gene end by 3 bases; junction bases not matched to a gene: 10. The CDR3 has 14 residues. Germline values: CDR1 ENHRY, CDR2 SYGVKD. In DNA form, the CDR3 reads TGTGCCACGCTAGCGGCGGAGGCTACAGATACGCAGTATTTT. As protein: CATLAAEATDTQYF.

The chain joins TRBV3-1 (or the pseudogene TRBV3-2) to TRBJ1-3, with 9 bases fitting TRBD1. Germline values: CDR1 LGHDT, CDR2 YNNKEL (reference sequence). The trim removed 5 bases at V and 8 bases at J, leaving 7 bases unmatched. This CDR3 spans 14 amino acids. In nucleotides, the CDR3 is TGTGCCAGCAGCTCCCGGGACAGGGTAGACACCATATATTTT. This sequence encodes CASSSRDRVDTIYF.

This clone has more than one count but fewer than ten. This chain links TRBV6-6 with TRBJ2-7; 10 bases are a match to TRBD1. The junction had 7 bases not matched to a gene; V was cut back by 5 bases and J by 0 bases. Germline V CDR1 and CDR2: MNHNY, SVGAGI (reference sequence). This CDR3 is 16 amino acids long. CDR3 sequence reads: CASSAQGQGGSYEQYF. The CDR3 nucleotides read TGTGCCAGCAGTGCCCAAGGACAGGGGGGCTCCTACGAGCAGTACTTC.

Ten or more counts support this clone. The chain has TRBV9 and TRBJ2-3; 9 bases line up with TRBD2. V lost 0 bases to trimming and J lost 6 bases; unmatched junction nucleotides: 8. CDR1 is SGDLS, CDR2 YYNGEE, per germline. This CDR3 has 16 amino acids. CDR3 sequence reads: CASSVEGGRAADTQYF. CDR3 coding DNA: TGTGCCAGCAGCGTAGAGGGCGGGAGGGCCGCCGATACGCAGTATTTT.

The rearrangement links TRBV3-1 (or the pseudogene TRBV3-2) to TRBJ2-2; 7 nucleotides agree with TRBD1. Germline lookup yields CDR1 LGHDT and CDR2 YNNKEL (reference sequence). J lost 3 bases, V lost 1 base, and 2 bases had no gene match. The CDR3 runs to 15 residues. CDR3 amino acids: CASSQGDRYTGELFF. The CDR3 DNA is TGTGCCAGCAGCCAAGGGGACAGATACACCGGGGAGCTGTTTTTT.

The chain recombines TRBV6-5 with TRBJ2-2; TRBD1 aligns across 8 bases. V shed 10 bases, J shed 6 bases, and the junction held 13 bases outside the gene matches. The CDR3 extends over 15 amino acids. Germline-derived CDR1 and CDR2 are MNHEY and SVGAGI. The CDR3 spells CATKGQVLSSGELFF. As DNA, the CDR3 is TGTGCCACCAAGGGACAGGTACTATCGTCCGGGGAGCTGTTTTTT.

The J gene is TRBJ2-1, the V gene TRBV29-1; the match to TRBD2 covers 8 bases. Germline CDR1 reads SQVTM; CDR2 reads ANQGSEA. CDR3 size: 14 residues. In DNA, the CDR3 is TGCACCATTGGGGCGGGAGGATTTAACAATGAGCAGTTCTTC. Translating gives CTIGAGGFNNEQFF.

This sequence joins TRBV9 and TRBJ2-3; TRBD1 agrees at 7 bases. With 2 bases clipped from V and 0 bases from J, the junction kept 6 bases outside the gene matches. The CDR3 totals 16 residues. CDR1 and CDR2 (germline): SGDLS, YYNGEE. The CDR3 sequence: CASSVQGETSTDTQYF. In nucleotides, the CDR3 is TGTGCCAGCAGCGTTCAGGGGGAGACTAGCACAGATACGCAGTATTTT.

In DNA, the CDR3 is TGTGCCAGCAGTCTAAATTCACCCCTCCACTTT. It codes for CASSLNSPLHF. This chain links TRBV28 with TRBJ1-6; D is ambiguous. V lost 5 bases and J lost 7, with 3 bases in between. The CDR3 runs 11 residues. The germline V gene has CDR1 MDHEN and CDR2 SYDVKM.

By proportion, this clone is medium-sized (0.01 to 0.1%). CDR3 residues: CASSLRAGGHLSEQYF. CDR3 DNA sequence: TGTGCCAGCAGCTTGAGGGCAGGGGGACATCTTAGCGAGCAGTACTTC. This chain joins TRBV7-8 and TRBJ2-7, with 7 bases that match TRBD1. The ends lost 3 bases at V and 6 bases at J; junction bases unmatched: 14. The CDR3 extends over 16 amino acids. The germline CDR1 and CDR2 sequences are SGHVS and FQNEAQ.

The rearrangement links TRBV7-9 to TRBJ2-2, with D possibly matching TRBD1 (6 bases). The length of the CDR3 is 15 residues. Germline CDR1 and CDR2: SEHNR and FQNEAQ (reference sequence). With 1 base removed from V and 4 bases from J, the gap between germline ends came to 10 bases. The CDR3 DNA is TGTGCCAGCAGCTTAGTGGGGGCGCTCACCGGGGAGCTGTTTTTT. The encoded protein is CASSLVGALTGELFF.

CDR3 sequence reads: CASSPAGETRYEQYF. As DNA, the CDR3 is TGTGCCAGCAGTCCAGCGGGAGAAACGCGCTACGAGCAGTACTTC. The J gene is TRBJ2-7, the V gene TRBV27; 8 positions match TRBD2. The trim removed 5 bases at V and 3 bases at J, leaving 9 bases unmatched. Germline CDR1 reads MNHEY; CDR2 reads SMNVEV (reference sequence). CDR3 length equals 15 residues.

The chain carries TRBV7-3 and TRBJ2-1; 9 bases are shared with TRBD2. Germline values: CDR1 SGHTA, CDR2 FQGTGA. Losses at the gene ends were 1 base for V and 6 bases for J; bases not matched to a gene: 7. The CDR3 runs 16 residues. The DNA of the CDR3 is TGTGCCAGCAGCTTAATTTGGCGGGAGGGCCGCAATGAGCAGTTCTTC. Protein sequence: CASSLIWREGRNEQFF. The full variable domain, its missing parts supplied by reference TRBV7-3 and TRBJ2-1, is GAGVSQTPSNKVTEKGKYVELRCDPISGHTALYWYRQSLGQGPEFLIYFQGTGAADDSGLPNDRFFAVRPEGSVSTLKIQRTERGDSAVYLCASSLIWREGRNEQFFGPGTRLTVL.

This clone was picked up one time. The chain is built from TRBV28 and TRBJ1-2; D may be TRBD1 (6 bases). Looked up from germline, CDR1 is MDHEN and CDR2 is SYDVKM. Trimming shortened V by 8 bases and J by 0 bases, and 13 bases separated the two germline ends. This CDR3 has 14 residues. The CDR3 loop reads CASLPGTPNYGYTF. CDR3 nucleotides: TGTGCCAGCCTTCCCGGGACACCTAACTATGGCTACACCTTC.

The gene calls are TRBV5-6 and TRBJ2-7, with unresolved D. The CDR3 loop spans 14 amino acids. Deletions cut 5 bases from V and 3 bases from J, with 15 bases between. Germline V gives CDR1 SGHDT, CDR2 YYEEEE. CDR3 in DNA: TGTGCCAGCAGTCGAGACATTGGTTACTACGAGCAGTACTTC. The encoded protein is CASSRDIGYYEQYF.

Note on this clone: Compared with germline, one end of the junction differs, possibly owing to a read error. The CDR3 here is CASSHGTGNPEAFF. The DNA for the CDR3 is TGCGCCAGCAGCCACGGGACAGGGAACCCTGAAGCTTTCTTT. V usage is TRBV4-1 and J usage is TRBJ1-1; 9 bases fit TRBD1. Germline V lookup: CDR1 MGHRA, CDR2 YSYEKL. The CDR3 runs 14 residues.

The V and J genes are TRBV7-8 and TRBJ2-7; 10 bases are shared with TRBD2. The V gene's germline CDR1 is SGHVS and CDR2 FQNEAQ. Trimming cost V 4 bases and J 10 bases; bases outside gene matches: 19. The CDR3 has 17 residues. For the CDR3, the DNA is TGTGCCAGCAGCTCCCCACTGACAGTGTCCGGGACTAGCGACCAGTACTTC. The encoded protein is CASSSPLTVSGTSDQYF.

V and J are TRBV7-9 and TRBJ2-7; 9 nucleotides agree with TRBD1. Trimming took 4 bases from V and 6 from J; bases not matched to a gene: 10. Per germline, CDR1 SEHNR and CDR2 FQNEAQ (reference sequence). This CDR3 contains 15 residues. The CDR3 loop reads CASSYTGTGSGEQYF. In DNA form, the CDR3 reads TGTGCCAGCAGCTATACCGGGACAGGGTCGGGCGAGCAGTACTTC. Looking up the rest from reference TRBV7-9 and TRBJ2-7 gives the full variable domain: DTGVSQNPRHKITKRGQNVTFRCDPISEHNRLYWYRQTLGQGPEFLTYFQNEAQLEKSRLLSDRFSAERPKGSFSTLEIQRTEQGDSAMYLCASSYTGTGSGEQYFGPGTRLTVT.

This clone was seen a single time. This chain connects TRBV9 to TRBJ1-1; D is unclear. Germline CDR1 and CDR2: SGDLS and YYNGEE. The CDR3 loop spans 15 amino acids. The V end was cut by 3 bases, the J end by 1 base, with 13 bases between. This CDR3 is CASSAGWSGNTEAFF. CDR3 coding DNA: TGTGCCAGCAGCGCGGGGTGGAGTGGGAACACTGAAGCTTTCTTT.

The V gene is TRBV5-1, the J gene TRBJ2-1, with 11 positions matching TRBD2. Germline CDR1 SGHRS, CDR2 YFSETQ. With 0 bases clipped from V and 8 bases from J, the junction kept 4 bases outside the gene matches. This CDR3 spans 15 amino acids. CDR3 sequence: CASSLELAGADEQFF. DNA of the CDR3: TGCGCCAGCAGCTTGGAACTAGCGGGAGCCGATGAGCAGTTCTTC.

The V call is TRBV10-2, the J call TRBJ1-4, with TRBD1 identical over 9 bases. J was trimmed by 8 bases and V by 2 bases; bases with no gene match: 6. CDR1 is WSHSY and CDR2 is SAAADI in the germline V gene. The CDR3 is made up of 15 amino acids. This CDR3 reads CASSENRGLGEKLFF. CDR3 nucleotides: TGCGCCAGCAGTGAGAACAGGGGGCTCGGGGAAAAACTGTTTTTT.

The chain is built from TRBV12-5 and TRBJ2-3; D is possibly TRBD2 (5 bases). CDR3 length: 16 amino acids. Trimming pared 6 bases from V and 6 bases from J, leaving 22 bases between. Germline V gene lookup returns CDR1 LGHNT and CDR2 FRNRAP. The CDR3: CASGPGGSLLGDTQYF. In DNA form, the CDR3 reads TGTGCTAGTGGGCCGGGTGGGAGCCTGCTGGGGGATACGCAGTATTTT.

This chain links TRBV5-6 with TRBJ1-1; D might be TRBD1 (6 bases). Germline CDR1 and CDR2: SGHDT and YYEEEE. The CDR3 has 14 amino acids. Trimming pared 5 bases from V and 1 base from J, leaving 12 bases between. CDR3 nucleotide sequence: TGTGCCAGCAGTAGTCAGGGGCGGAACACTGAAGCTTTCTTT. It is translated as CASSSQGRNTEAFF.